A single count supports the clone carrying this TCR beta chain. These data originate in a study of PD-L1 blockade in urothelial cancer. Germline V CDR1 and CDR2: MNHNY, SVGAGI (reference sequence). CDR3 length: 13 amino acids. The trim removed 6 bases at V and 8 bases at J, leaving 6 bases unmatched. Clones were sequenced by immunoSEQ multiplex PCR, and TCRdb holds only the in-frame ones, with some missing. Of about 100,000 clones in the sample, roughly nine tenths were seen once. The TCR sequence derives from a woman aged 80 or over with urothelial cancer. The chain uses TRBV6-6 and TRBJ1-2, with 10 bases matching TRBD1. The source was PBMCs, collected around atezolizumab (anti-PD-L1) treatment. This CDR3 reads CASSRQGAEGYTF. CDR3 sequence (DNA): TGTGCCAGCAGCCGACAGGGGGCGGAAGGCTACACCTTC.